A selection of T cell receptor beta chains follows, all from one sample in a study of shared clonotypes between healthy human individuals. Only in-frame clones appear in the TCRdb table, and some are missing; sequencing was by immunoSEQ multiplex PCR. This table holds 1.4 million to 1.5 million clones, more than 95% found once. Sequenced input: naive CD4+ T cells sorted from blood. Every receptor here comes from a man aged 25-40 years in good health. The CDR3 runs from the conserved cysteine through the conserved F or W. D genes are given only for firm matches. The size entry is marked missing in some rows and otherwise reads once, few, many or a size class.

size	D	V	J	CDR3	DNA
.	.	TRBV19	TRBJ1-2	CATSDRPNYGYTF	TGTGCCACCTCAGACAGGCCCAACTATGGCTACACCTTC
.	TRBD1	TRBV19	TRBJ2-2	CASSIRGPNTGELFF	TGTGCCAGTAGTATAAGGGGGCCGAACACCGGGGAGCTGTTTTTT
.	TRBD1	TRBV19	TRBJ2-7	CASSIRGPGSYEQYF	TGTGCCAGTAGTATTAGGGGGCCCGGCTCCTACGAGCAGTACTTC
.	.	TRBV15	TRBJ2-1	CATSSWEKQFF	TGTGCCACCAGCAGCTGGGAAAAGCAGTTCTTC
.	TRBD1	TRBV9	TRBJ1-3	CASSTSQGASGNTIYF	TGTGCCAGCAGCACCTCACAGGGGGCTTCGGGAAACACCATATATTTT
.	TRBD1	TRBV7-2	TRBJ2-7	CASSTLFRDRYEQYF	TGTGCCAGCAGCACCCTTTTCCGGGACAGATACGAGCAGTACTTC
.	.	TRBV5-1	TRBJ2-2	CASSFVSGDTGELFF	TGCGCCAGCAGCTTTGTATCGGGGGACACCGGGGAGCTGTTTTTT
.	TRBD2	TRBV10-3	TRBJ2-2	CAISVSAGGLGTGELFF	TGTGCCATCAGTGTTTCAGCGGGAGGATTGGGGACCGGGGAGCTGTTTTTT
.	TRBD1	TRBV27	TRBJ1-4	CASSLTGKSNEKLFF	TGTGCCAGCAGTTTGACAGGGAAGAGTAATGAAAAACTGTTTTTT
.	TRBD2	TRBV19	TRBJ2-7	CASSNPGLGEQYF	TGTGCCAGTAGTAATCCGGGACTAGGGGAGCAGTACTTC
.	TRBD2	TRBV9	TRBJ2-1	CASSGGVAGGPHNEQFF	TGTGCCAGCAGCGGAGGGGTTGCGGGAGGGCCCCACAATGAGCAGTTCTTC
.	.	TRBV11-2	TRBJ1-1	CASSHLGATGEAFF	TGTGCCAGCAGCCACCTGGGGGCAACTGGCGAAGCTTTCTTT
.	TRBD1	TRBV29-1	TRBJ2-1	CSVETGRAYNEQFF	TGCAGCGTTGAGACAGGGCGCGCCTACAATGAGCAGTTCTTC
.	.	TRBV19	TRBJ1-3	CASSIGNTIYF	TGTGCCAGTAGCATCGGAAACACCATATATTTT
.	.	TRBV7-8	TRBJ2-7	CASSLGASYEQYF	TGTGCCAGCAGCTTAGGTGCCTCCTACGAGCAGTACTTC
.	TRBD1	TRBV12-5	TRBJ2-1	CASGTQDRANEQFF	TGTGCTAGTGGTACCCAGGACAGGGCCAATGAGCAGTTCTTC
.	TRBD2	TRBV19	TRBJ2-1	CASSTSGSESEQFF	TGTGCCAGTAGTACTAGCGGGAGTGAGAGTGAGCAGTTCTTC
.	.	TRBV9	TRBJ2-6	CASSPITGANVLTF	TGTGCCAGCAGCCCAATCACTGGGGCCAACGTCCTGACTTTC
.	TRBD1	TRBV5-4	TRBJ1-2	CASSQGQGMSYGYTF	TGTGCCAGCAGCCAAGGACAGGGGATGAGCTATGGCTACACCTTC
.	TRBD1	TRBV5-4	TRBJ2-1	CASSLKQGDEQFF	TGTGCCAGCAGCCTAAAACAGGGGGATGAGCAGTTCTTC
.	.	TRBV7-2	TRBJ2-3	CASSLPSGDTQYF	TGTGCCAGCAGCTTACCCTCCGGAGATACGCAGTATTTT
.	.	TRBV15	TRBJ2-3	CATSRVRRTKRGTDTQYF	TGTGCCACCAGCAGAGTAAGGCGGACCAAGCGAGGCACAGATACGCAGTATTTT
.	TRBD2	TRBV2	TRBJ2-1	CASSALAGYNEQFF	TGTGCCAGCAGTGCACTAGCGGGGTACAATGAGCAGTTCTTC
.	.	TRBV5-4	TRBJ2-3	CASSQPTASTDTQYF	TGTGCCAGCAGCCAACCGACAGCTAGCACAGATACGCAGTATTTT
once	.	TRBV4-3	TRBJ2-1	CASSQDLRQGGNEQFF	TGCGCCAGCAGCCAAGATCTGCGGCAGGGGGGGAATGAGCAGTTCTTC
.	.	TRBV28	TRBJ1-5	CASSPYMGTGSDQPQHF	TGTGCCAGCAGTCCCTATATGGGAACTGGGTCCGATCAGCCCCAGCATTTT
.	.	TRBV5-4	TRBJ1-1	CASSQMGQAYTEAFF	TGTGCCAGCAGCCAGATGGGGCAGGCATACACTGAAGCTTTCTTT
once	.	TRBV10-3	TRBJ1-4	CAISEPGTRGNEKLFF	TGTGCCATCAGTGAGCCAGGGACTCGAGGGAATGAAAAACTGTTTTTT
.	.	TRBV25-1	TRBJ1-1	CASSGNLVNTEAFF	TGTGCCAGCAGTGGGAACTTGGTGAACACTGAAGCTTTCTTT